Each of the 9 T cell receptor beta chains below was sequenced from the same sample in a study of T cell responses to AZD1222 COVID-19 vaccine. TCRdb keeps only in-frame clones here, not all; method: immunoSEQ multiplex PCR. The sample records more than 85,000 clones, more than 90% being singletons. The input for sequencing was peripheral blood, taken 28 days after the second AZD1222 dose. The receptor source for this set is an adult who received the AZD1222 COVID-19 vaccine.

V and J are TRBV29-1 and TRBJ1-2; a weak D match, TRBD1 (6 bases). This CDR3 has 13 residues. The germline V gene encodes CDR1 SQVTM and CDR2 ANQGSEA. V lost 6 bases and J 3 bases, leaving 14 bases between the germline ends. CDR3 DNA sequence: TGCAGCGTCTCCACTGCAGGGGACTATGGCTACACCTTC. Translated, it gives CSVSTAGDYGYTF.

Concerning this clone itself: The junction shows a germline mismatch at one end, possibly a read error. The chain uses TRBV20-1 and TRBJ2-3, with 8 bases lining up with TRBD2. Germline loops: CDR1 DFQATT, CDR2 SNEGSKA (reference sequence). The length of the CDR3 is 11 residues. CDR3 amino acids: CAGGRADTQYF. The CDR3 nucleotides read TGTGCGGGGGGACGAGCAGATACGCAGTATTTT.

Note on this clone: The conserved phenylalanine or tryptophan normally closing the CDR3 is absent here, so this likely arose from a read error. The limits of the CDR3 on the DNA are not certain, so only TCRdb's listed CDR3 is given. V gene TRBV3-1 (or the pseudogene TRBV3-2) combines with J gene TRBJ1-1. The CDR3 has 12 residues if both end residues are counted. Germline CDR1 LGHDT, CDR2 YNNKEL (reference sequence). CDR3 residues: CASSQDFYKAAP.

The rearrangement uses TRBV7-2 and TRBJ2-1; perhaps TRBD2 as D (6 bases). V was cut by 5 bases and J by 15 bases, with 20 bases left in between. CDR3 size: 13 residues. Germline CDR1 and CDR2: SGHTA and FQGNSA. Here the CDR3 DNA reads TGTGCCAGCAGCCCCGGCCGGGACTTCAGTCCGTTCTTC. Protein product: CASSPGRDFSPFF.

V gene TRBV10-3 combines with J gene TRBJ1-2, with a weak D call TRBD1 (6 bases). This CDR3 region has 14 residues. V shed 10 bases and J shed 3 bases, with 18 bases lying between them. Germline CDR1 reads ENHRY; CDR2 reads SYGVKD. CDR3 residues: CATAPKGDHYGYTF. CDR3 nucleotide sequence: TGTGCCACCGCCCCGAAGGGGGATCACTATGGCTACACCTTC.

This clone was counted a single time. CDR3 in DNA: TGTGCCAGTAGTATAGCGGGGGAATCTTCCTACGAGCAGTACTTC. It is translated as CASSIAGESSYEQYF. The chain has TRBV19 and TRBJ2-7; tentatively, D is TRBD2 (6 bases). CDR1 is LNHDA and CDR2 is SQIVND in the germline V gene (reference sequence). The V end lost 1 base, the J end lost 1 base, and 11 bases lay between the germline ends. The CDR3 runs to 15 residues.

V usage is TRBV6-2 or TRBV6-3 and J usage is TRBJ1-1, with a possible D match to TRBD1 (6 bases). Per germline, CDR1 MNHEY and CDR2 SVGEGT. The CDR3 loop spans 13 amino acids. The V gene lost 5 bases and the J gene lost 7 bases, with 14 bases spanning the gap. The CDR3 here is CASSTWKGVEAFF. DNA for the CDR3: TGTGCCAGCAGTACCTGGAAGGGGGTTGAAGCTTTCTTT.

This rearrangement joins TRBV19 to TRBJ1-4; weak D call: TRBD1 (6 bases). Trimming took 7 bases from V and 8 from J, leaving 17 bases between them. The germline CDR1 and CDR2 sequences are LNHDA and SQIVND (reference sequence). The length of the CDR3 is 14 residues. CDR3 region: CASTTTGYEEKLFF. In nucleotides, the CDR3 is TGTGCCAGTACCACAACAGGGTACGAGGAAAAACTGTTTTTT.

The chain combines TRBV27 with TRBJ2-7; D is possibly TRBD1 (6 bases). V lost 2 bases and J lost 4, with 12 bases in between. The CDR3 extends over 14 amino acids. CDR1 MNHEY and CDR2 SMNVEV come from the germline V gene (reference sequence). The CDR3 protein is CASSLVQGRYEQYF. The CDR3 DNA sequence: TGTGCCAGCAGTTTAGTACAGGGTCGGTACGAGCAGTACTTC.